Listed here are 18 T cell receptor beta chains from one sample, sequenced in a study of cytomegalovirus exposure and HLA in healthy donors. Primers for the PCR totalled 60 Vbeta and 13 Jbeta. Profiling relied on immunoSEQ multiplex PCR, and the TCRdb table lists in-frame clones only, not all of them. The sample lists 150,000 to 200,000 clones, 60% to 80% occurring once. Specimen: PBMCs. These receptors were taken from a man aged 40-55 years in good health and CMV-seronegative.

This clone was observed a few times. The J gene is TRBJ1-3, the V gene TRBV6-6; 7 bases are a match to TRBD1. This CDR3 has 16 amino acids. Per germline, CDR1 MNHNY and CDR2 SVGAGI (reference sequence). The V and J ends lost 5 bases and 4 bases, in that order; junction bases with no gene match: 11. CDR3 coding DNA: TGTGCCAGCAGTAGCGAGAAGGGGGCTAAAGGAAACACCATATATTTT. Translating it yields CASSSEKGAKGNTIYF.

Written as DNA, the CDR3 is TGTGCCAGCAGTTTCCGCAATGAGCAGTTCTTC. Its translation: CASSFRNEQFF. The chain employs TRBV27 and TRBJ2-1; no firm D call. Per germline, CDR1 MNHEY and CDR2 SMNVEV (reference sequence). Trimming took off 3 bases at V and 6 bases at J, with 3 bases between the two ends. The CDR3 has 11 residues.

This chain links TRBV7-6 with TRBJ2-3, with 9 bases lining up with TRBD1. With V trimmed by 5 bases and J by 4 bases, 10 bases remained unmatched. The CDR3 has 16 residues. Per the germline V gene, CDR1 is SGHVS and CDR2 is FNYEAQ. The CDR3 DNA sequence: TGTGCCAGCAGCGAACCGACAGGGGGGGCACCAGATACGCAGTATTTT. Amino acids: CASSEPTGGAPDTQYF. The full variable domain, rest sourced from reference TRBV7-6 and TRBJ2-3, is GAGVSQSPRYKVTKRGQDVALRCDPISGHVSLYWYRQALGQGPEFLTYFNYEAQQDKSGLPNDRFSAERPEGSISTLTIQRTEQRDSAMYRCASSEPTGGAPDTQYFGPGTRLTVL.

The V gene is TRBV9, the J gene TRBJ1-4; D is ambiguous. The ends were cut back, 0 bases at V and 8 bases at J, with 14 bases in the middle. There are 15 residues in the CDR3. The germline V gene encodes CDR1 SGDLS and CDR2 YYNGEE. The CDR3 sequence is CASSVDSWVGEKLFF. The DNA for the CDR3 is TGTGCCAGCAGCGTAGATAGCTGGGTTGGGGAAAAACTGTTTTTT.

J is TRBJ2-1 and V is TRBV7-2; 12 nucleotides agree with TRBD2. V lost 4 bases, J lost 15 bases, and 10 bases stayed unmatched. Germline CDR1 is SGHTA and CDR2 is FQGNSA. The CDR3 spans 14 residues. The CDR3 spells CASSSRLAGALLFF. The CDR3 bases are TGTGCCAGCAGCTCAAGACTAGCGGGGGCCTTGTTGTTCTTC.

The J gene is TRBJ2-3, the V gene TRBV4-2, with a possible D match to TRBD2 (6 bases). CDR3 length: 17 residues. From germline, CDR1 is LGHNA and CDR2 YNFKEQ. Trimming left V 1 base short and J 3 bases short, with 17 bases between. CDR3 nucleotide sequence: TGTGCCAGCAGCCAAGCCCAGTCCAGGAGGGAGACAGATACGCAGTATTTT. It codes for CASSQAQSRRETDTQYF.

V usage is TRBV10-3 and J usage is TRBJ2-7; 12 bases are shared with TRBD2. J gave up 0 bases and V 6 bases, and 6 bases lay outside the gene matches. The CDR3 runs to 16 residues. Germline values: CDR1 ENHRY, CDR2 SYGVKD. This chain's CDR3 is CAISGTSGFSSYEQYF. DNA for the CDR3: TGTGCCATCAGCGGGACTAGCGGGTTCAGCTCCTACGAGCAGTACTTC.

This chain uses TRBV7-7 with TRBJ2-1, with 9 bases fitting TRBD2. The germline V gene has CDR1 SSHAT and CDR2 FNYEAQ (reference sequence). V was pared by 2 bases and J by 4 bases, with 3 bases of the junction left unmatched. The CDR3 extends over 15 amino acids. The CDR3 spells CASSLRLAGYNEQFF. CDR3 nucleotide sequence: TGTGCCAGCAGCTTAAGGCTAGCGGGGTACAATGAGCAGTTCTTC.

The rearrangement uses TRBV7-6 and TRBJ2-5; 9 nucleotides align to TRBD1. The J call may not be correct, given that the DNA end is closer to TRBJ2-7. Germline V gene lookup returns CDR1 SGHVS and CDR2 FNYEAQ. The CDR3 is 16 residues long. CDR3 amino acids: CASSLSSGTGPYEQYF. The CDR3 nucleotides read TGTGCCAGCAGCTTGTCATCCGGGACAGGGCCCTACGAGCAGTACTTC.

This chain connects TRBV12-5 to TRBJ2-1, with no clear D. With 2 bases removed from V and 6 bases from J, the gap between germline ends came to 20 bases. CDR3 length equals 17 residues. Germline CDR1 LGHNT, CDR2 FRNRAP. CDR3 protein: CASGLTHGDLLGNEQFF. The CDR3 DNA is TGTGCTAGTGGTTTGACCCACGGTGACTTGCTTGGCAATGAGCAGTTCTTC.

Written as DNA, the CDR3 is TGTGCCAGCAGCCCTGGACAGGGGGCGGGCTACAATGAGCAGTTCTTC. This encodes CASSPGQGAGYNEQFF. V usage is TRBV9 and J usage is TRBJ2-1; 11 bases are a match to TRBD1. J gave up 3 bases and V 4 bases, and 6 bases lay outside the gene matches. The CDR3 totals 16 residues. Germline CDR1 is SGDLS and CDR2 is YYNGEE.

The V call is TRBV19, the J call TRBJ2-7; the match to TRBD1 covers 11 bases. The trim removed 3 bases at V and 3 bases at J, leaving 4 bases unmatched. The V gene's germline CDR1 is LNHDA and CDR2 SQIVND (reference sequence). The CDR3 is 15 residues long. Here the CDR3 DNA reads TGTGCCAGTAGTATGTGGGGACAGGGGGTCTACGAGCAGTACTTC. Its translation: CASSMWGQGVYEQYF. The full variable domain, in which reference TRBV19 and TRBJ2-7 provide the parts outside the CDR3, is DGGITQSPKYLFRKEGQNVTLSCEQNLNHDAMYWYRQDPGQGLRLIYYSQIVNDFQKGDIAEGYSVSREKKESFPLTVTSAQKNPTAFYLCASSMWGQGVYEQYFGPGTRLTVT.

The rearrangement links TRBV5-6 to TRBJ2-7, with D possibly matching TRBD1 (6 bases). The germline gives CDR1 SGHDT, CDR2 YYEEEE. The V end was cut by 0 bases, the J end by 4 bases, with 11 bases between. The CDR3 length is 14 residues. DNA of the CDR3: TGTGCCAGCAGCTTGGTACAGGGCGTATACGAGCAGTACTTC. As protein: CASSLVQGVYEQYF.

In its sample, this clone was seen once. The rearrangement joins TRBV7-2 to TRBJ1-3, with D possibly being TRBD1 (5 bases). Germline V gives CDR1 SGHTA, CDR2 FQGNSA. CDR3 length: 16 residues. The V end lost 1 base, the J end lost 4 bases, and 14 bases lay between the germline ends. The CDR3 DNA sequence: TGTGCCAGCAGCTTAGGGGTCGGGGGGTTGGGAAACACCATATATTTT. The encoded protein is CASSLGVGGLGNTIYF. The full variable domain, its missing parts supplied by reference TRBV7-2 and TRBJ1-3, is GAGVSQSPSNKVTEKGKDVELRCDPISGHTALYWYRQSLGQGLEFLIYFQGNSAPDKSGLPSDRFSAERTGGSVSTLTIQRTQQEDSAVYLCASSLGVGGLGNTIYFGEGSWLTVV.

This chain connects TRBV7-2 to TRBJ1-4; perhaps TRBD1 as D (6 bases). The CDR3 covers 15 residues. From germline, CDR1 is SGHTA and CDR2 FQGNSA. V lost 4 bases, J lost 3 bases, and 12 bases lay in between. CDR3 in amino acids: CASSSFGQPNEKLFF. In nucleotides, the CDR3 is TGTGCCAGCAGCTCTTTCGGACAGCCTAATGAAAAACTGTTTTTT.

This rearrangement joins TRBV29-1 to TRBJ1-3, with D uncertain. V lost 1 base, J lost 3 bases, and 10 bases lay in between. Germline lookup yields CDR1 SQVTM and CDR2 ANQGSEA. This CDR3 contains 14 residues. In nucleotides, the CDR3 is TGCAGCGTTGAAGGACCGGGAGGTGGAAACACCATATATTTT. Translation gives CSVEGPGGGNTIYF.

For this clone: Other nucleotide sequences in the sample specify the same CDR3. This CDR3 reads CASSTDPGQGEYF. The CDR3 bases are TGTGCCAGTAGTACGGACCCAGGACAGGGCGAGTACTTC. This chain joins TRBV19 and TRBJ2-5, with 8 bases that match TRBD1. V lost 4 bases, J lost 12 bases, and 10 bases stayed unmatched. The V gene's germline CDR1 is LNHDA and CDR2 SQIVND (reference sequence). This CDR3 comprises 13 residues.

V usage is TRBV27 and J usage is TRBJ1-1; 7 bases fit TRBD1. After removal of 6 bases from V and 5 bases from J, the junction contained 6 bases not matched to a gene. CDR3 length: 13 residues. Per germline, CDR1 MNHEY and CDR2 SMNVEV (reference sequence). CDR3 bases: TGTGCCAGCAGCTCGACAGGGAGGACTGAAGCTTTCTTT. Encoded protein: CASSSTGRTEAFF.